The T cell receptor beta chain described here comes from a study of T cell repertoires in cytomegalovirus infection. CDR3 length: 11 amino acids. Trimming stripped 4 bases from V and 11 bases from J, with 8 bases between. Germline V gene lookup returns CDR1 KGHDR and CDR2 SFDVKD. This clonotype turned up a few times. Each CDR3 protein gets one entry after TCRdb re-called the reads with MiXCR. The data show 150,000 to 200,000 distinct CDR3 sequences, about a tenth seen once. Sequencing was performed on PBMCs. The J gene is TRBJ2-1, the V gene TRBV24-1; possible D gene TRBD1, 5 bases. The TCR sequence derives from a human donor in good health (CMV status not recorded). Some clones in this sample may be carry-over from other donors' samples. The chain's CDR3 is CATSEGLKQFF. The CDR3 DNA reads as TGTGCCACCAGTGAGGGGCTAAAGCAGTTCTTC.